These T cell receptor beta chains were read from a single sample in a study of T cells in Graves' hyperthyroidism and ophthalmopathy. TCRdb called the multiplex PCR reads again in MiXCR, with one record for every CDR3 protein. The sample gives some 620,000 distinct CDR3 sequences, around 15% of which show up once; about 3.8% is in the top ten. The sequenced sample was blood. These receptors originate from a woman in her thirties with Graves' hyperthyroidism. Both conserved end residues are part of each CDR3. D genes are given only for firm matches. Clone sizes are given selectively: once, few, many, or a class where the clone is expanded.

d_gene: .; j_gene: TRBJ1-5; v_gene: TRBV20-1; abundance: .; CDR3aa: CSARDIGGAGNNQPQHF; CDR3nt: TGCAGTGCTAGAGATATCGGGGGGGCTGGTAACAATCAGCCCCAGCATTTT
d_gene: .; j_gene: TRBJ1-5; v_gene: TRBV30; abundance: .; CDR3aa: CAWNPGIGNQPQHF; CDR3nt: TGTGCCTGGAATCCGGGTATTGGGAATCAGCCCCAGCATTTT
d_gene: .; j_gene: TRBJ1-2; v_gene: TRBV27; abundance: .; CDR3aa: CASSISVAATYGYTF; CDR3nt: TGTGCCAGCAGCATATCGGTGGCCGCGACCTATGGCTACACCTTC
d_gene: TRBD2; j_gene: TRBJ2-7; v_gene: TRBV20-1; abundance: few; CDR3aa: CSARDWASGSYEQYF; CDR3nt: TGCAGTGCTAGAGATTGGGCTAGCGGATCCTACGAGCAGTACTTC
d_gene: .; j_gene: TRBJ1-1; v_gene: TRBV28; abundance: many; CDR3aa: CASSLPANTEAFF; CDR3nt: TGTGCCAGCAGTTTACCCGCGAACACTGAAGCTTTCTTT
d_gene: .; j_gene: TRBJ2-2; v_gene: TRBV7-9; abundance: .; CDR3aa: CASSPTSYRDSTGELFF; CDR3nt: TGTGCCAGCAGCCCAACTAGCTACAGGGATAGCACCGGGGAGCTGTTTTTT
d_gene: .; j_gene: TRBJ2-1; v_gene: TRBV5-8; abundance: .; CDR3aa: CASSFFGVYNEQFF; CDR3nt: TGTGCCAGCAGCTTTTTCGGAGTCTACAATGAGCAGTTCTTC
d_gene: TRBD1; j_gene: TRBJ2-1; v_gene: TRBV7-7; abundance: many; CDR3aa: CASSLGTGYNEQFF; CDR3nt: TGTGCCAGCAGTTTAGGGACAGGGTACAATGAGCAGTTCTTC
d_gene: .; j_gene: TRBJ1-1; v_gene: TRBV5-8; abundance: many; CDR3aa: CASSLVDTEAFF; CDR3nt: TGTGCCAGCAGCTTGGTTGACACTGAAGCTTTCTTT
d_gene: TRBD1; j_gene: TRBJ1-6; v_gene: TRBV2; abundance: many; CDR3aa: CASRADRWSSPLHF; CDR3nt: TGTGCCAGCAGAGCGGACAGGTGGTCTTCACCCCTCCACTTT
d_gene: TRBD1; j_gene: TRBJ1-2; v_gene: TRBV12-3/TRBV12-4; abundance: many; CDR3aa: CASSPQGDGYTF; CDR3nt: TGTGCCAGCAGTCCCCAGGGGGATGGCTACACCTTC
d_gene: .; j_gene: TRBJ1-2; v_gene: TRBV5-1; abundance: many; CDR3aa: CASSLGRAYGYTF; CDR3nt: TGCGCCAGCAGCTTGGGCCGCGCCTATGGCTACACCTTC
d_gene: .; j_gene: TRBJ1-2; v_gene: TRBV20-1; abundance: few; CDR3aa: CSAGLELYYGYTF; CDR3nt: TGCAGTGCGGGCTTGGAGCTTTACTATGGCTACACCTTC
d_gene: .; j_gene: TRBJ2-2; v_gene: TRBV7-2; abundance: .; CDR3aa: CASSLRRGGRNTGELFF; CDR3nt: TGTGCCAGCAGCTTAAGGAGAGGGGGGCGGAACACCGGGGAGCTGTTTTTT
d_gene: .; j_gene: TRBJ2-7; v_gene: TRBV9; abundance: many; CDR3aa: CASSVASGSYEQYF; CDR3nt: TGTGCCAGCAGCGTAGCGAGCGGCTCCTACGAGCAGTACTTC
d_gene: TRBD1; j_gene: TRBJ2-3; v_gene: TRBV20-1; abundance: few; CDR3aa: CSARDSRSTDTQYF; CDR3nt: TGCAGTGCACGGGACAGCCGATCAACAGATACGCAGTATTTT
d_gene: TRBD1; j_gene: TRBJ1-2; v_gene: TRBV5-1; abundance: .; CDR3aa: CASSLTGGASYGYTF; CDR3nt: TGCGCCAGCAGCCTGACAGGGGGCGCTTCCTATGGCTACACCTTC
d_gene: .; j_gene: TRBJ2-1; v_gene: TRBV20-1; abundance: .; CDR3aa: CSARDTGISYNEQFF; CDR3nt: TGCAGTGCTCGAGACACAGGTATCTCCTACAATGAGCAGTTCTTC
d_gene: TRBD2; j_gene: TRBJ2-5; v_gene: TRBV20-1; abundance: many; CDR3aa: CSASRQGQRDEQETQYF; CDR3nt: TGCAGTGCTAGCCGGCAGGGCCAGCGGGACGAGCAAGAGACCCAGTACTTC
d_gene: .; j_gene: TRBJ2-1; v_gene: TRBV7-8; abundance: many; CDR3aa: CASSLDTDFNEQFF; CDR3nt: TGTGCCAGCAGCTTAGATACAGACTTCAATGAGCAGTTCTTC
d_gene: TRBD2; j_gene: TRBJ2-1; v_gene: TRBV18; abundance: many; CDR3aa: CASSPYTGGPNEQFF; CDR3nt: TGTGCCAGCTCACCATATACGGGAGGGCCCAATGAGCAGTTCTTC
d_gene: .; j_gene: TRBJ1-4; v_gene: TRBV6-1; abundance: few; CDR3aa: CASRLGEKLFF; CDR3nt: TGTGCCAGCAGGTTGGGGGAAAAACTGTTTTTT
d_gene: TRBD2; j_gene: TRBJ2-3; v_gene: TRBV20-1; abundance: few; CDR3aa: CSASRLAGYTDTQYF; CDR3nt: TGCAGTGCTAGCAGACTAGCGGGATATACAGATACGCAGTATTTT
d_gene: .; j_gene: TRBJ2-1; v_gene: TRBV9; abundance: few; CDR3aa: CASSFASNEQFF; CDR3nt: TGTGCCAGCAGCTTCGCGAGTAATGAGCAGTTCTTC
d_gene: TRBD1; j_gene: TRBJ2-5; v_gene: TRBV18; abundance: many; CDR3aa: CASSTTGQETQYF; CDR3nt: TGTGCCAGCTCAACGACAGGGCAAGAGACCCAGTACTTC
d_gene: .; j_gene: TRBJ1-1; v_gene: TRBV2; abundance: many; CDR3aa: CAAQEIVDTEAFF; CDR3nt: TGTGCCGCACAGGAGATCGTGGACACTGAAGCTTTCTTT
d_gene: .; j_gene: TRBJ2-1; v_gene: TRBV20-1; abundance: many; CDR3aa: CSAPGDSYNEQFF; CDR3nt: TGCAGTGCTCCGGGAGATTCCTACAATGAGCAGTTCTTC
d_gene: .; j_gene: TRBJ1-1; v_gene: TRBV30; abundance: many; CDR3aa: CAWRRVGGRGAFF; CDR3nt: TGTGCCTGGAGACGGGTGGGGGGCCGGGGAGCTTTCTTT
d_gene: TRBD2; j_gene: TRBJ2-1; v_gene: TRBV7-3; abundance: few; CDR3aa: CASSRWAGVGNEQFF; CDR3nt: TGTGCCAGCAGCCGCTGGGCGGGAGTGGGCAATGAGCAGTTCTTC
d_gene: .; j_gene: TRBJ2-1; v_gene: TRBV25-1; abundance: .; CDR3aa: CASRGDWLQFF; CDR3nt: TGTGCCAGCAGGGGGGATTGGCTTCAGTTCTTC
d_gene: .; j_gene: TRBJ2-1; v_gene: TRBV20-1; abundance: .; CDR3aa: CSAPQGVDEQFF; CDR3nt: TGCAGTGCACCACAGGGTGTGGATGAGCAGTTCTTC
d_gene: .; j_gene: TRBJ1-1; v_gene: TRBV19; abundance: .; CDR3aa: CASKWGAPRAEAFF; CDR3nt: TGTGCCAGTAAATGGGGGGCCCCGAGGGCTGAAGCTTTCTTT
d_gene: .; j_gene: TRBJ2-3; v_gene: TRBV5-4; abundance: .; CDR3aa: CASTPGPSTDTQYF; CDR3nt: TGTGCCAGTACTCCGGGCCCCAGCACAGATACGCAGTATTTT
d_gene: .; j_gene: TRBJ1-2; v_gene: TRBV28; abundance: few; CDR3aa: CASRIPGLRGYTF; CDR3nt: TGTGCCAGCAGGATACCTGGATTGCGTGGCTACACCTTC
d_gene: TRBD2; j_gene: TRBJ2-1; v_gene: TRBV12-3/TRBV12-4; abundance: many; CDR3aa: CASSSGTTTYNEQFF; CDR3nt: TGTGCCAGCAGTTCCGGGACTACTACCTACAATGAGCAGTTCTTC
d_gene: TRBD1; j_gene: TRBJ2-7; v_gene: TRBV29-1; abundance: .; CDR3aa: CSVEPYRGSYEQYF; CDR3nt: TGCAGCGTTGAGCCGTACAGGGGGAGCTACGAGCAGTACTTC
d_gene: TRBD2; j_gene: TRBJ2-5; v_gene: TRBV7-3; abundance: many; CDR3aa: CASSFSGSMETQYF; CDR3nt: TGTGCCAGCAGCTTTAGCGGGAGTATGGAGACCCAGTACTTC
d_gene: .; j_gene: TRBJ2-2; v_gene: TRBV7-8; abundance: .; CDR3aa: CASSFYVQWSSATGELFF; CDR3nt: TGTGCCAGCAGCTTTTATGTACAGTGGAGCTCCGCCACCGGGGAGCTGTTTTTT
d_gene: .; j_gene: TRBJ2-1; v_gene: TRBV3-1; abundance: many; CDR3aa: CASSPSRRLYNEQFF; CDR3nt: TGTGCCAGCAGCCCGTCTAGGAGGCTCTACAATGAGCAGTTCTTC
d_gene: .; j_gene: TRBJ1-6; v_gene: TRBV18; abundance: .; CDR3aa: CASSPLTQNDSPLHF; CDR3nt: TGTGCCAGCTCACCACTCACCCAAAATGATTCACCCCTCCACTTT
d_gene: TRBD1; j_gene: TRBJ2-1; v_gene: TRBV28; abundance: .; CDR3aa: CASSPSGTGAGEQFF; CDR3nt: TGTGCCAGCAGCCCCAGCGGAACAGGGGCCGGTGAGCAGTTCTTC
d_gene: .; j_gene: TRBJ2-1; v_gene: TRBV11-3; abundance: many; CDR3aa: CASRPGHLTYNEQFF; CDR3nt: TGTGCCAGCAGGCCGGGACACCTAACCTACAATGAGCAGTTCTTC
d_gene: .; j_gene: TRBJ2-2; v_gene: TRBV11-3; abundance: few; CDR3aa: CASSLGDRLKGDTGELFF; CDR3nt: TGTGCCAGCAGCTTAGGTGACAGGCTCAAGGGAGACACCGGGGAGCTGTTTTTT